The TCR beta chain described here comes from a study of blood T cell repertoires in COVID-19. Study-wide background: The United States, Italy and Spain provided the acute and convalescent COVID-19 samples. Nucleic acid was either cDNA or gDNA, and it came from T cells, B-cell-depleted T cells, or PBMCs.

In the source study's methods: Quantification of nucleated cells was approximated via reference gene primer amplification. Some clones are missing from TCRdb's copy, which holds only in-frame ones; the method was immunoSEQ multiplex PCR. V and J calls and clone size are copied from that table; D and trimming were computed from the DNA. Of 200,000 to 300,000 clones in the sample, about 88% were seen once. This clone was detected once. The CDR3 sequence is 14 residues long. CDR1 and CDR2 from the germline V gene are SGHRS and YFSETQ. The V segment lost 5 bases and the J segment 2 bases; nucleotides outside the gene matches: 6.

Sequencing used peripheral blood. The TCR originated in a woman aged 70 to 79 with active or convalescent COVID-19. The rearrangement joins TRBV5-1 to TRBJ2-7; 8 nucleotides line up with TRBD1. The CDR3 spells CASSQRQGTYEQYF. The CDR3, as DNA: TGCGCCAGCAGTCAACGACAGGGGACCTACGAGCAGTACTTC.